The TCR beta chain described here comes from a study of memory CD4+ T cells and cytomegalovirus serostatus (dated by TCRdb to about 2019). In the study overall: A total of about 33 healthy Belgian adults, of whom 9 were CMV seropositive and about 24 were CMV seronegative, were included in the cohort. CD4+ memory TCRbeta repertoires of a Belgian cohort with known cytomegalovirus serostatus were sequenced in order to replicate a published TCR-based CMV serostatus classifier.

About this clone itself: Its target antigen remains unknown. Per-nucleotide qualities are absent, and no much larger clonotype sits a single base away.

A FACSAria II was used to sort memory CD4+ T cells, defined as single viable CD3+CD4+CD8-CD45RO+ cells. CMV serostatus was assessed using a Roche Elecsys assay, by which serum IgG against CMV pp150, pp28, p38 and p52 was detected. Once the samples were thawed, total CD4+ T cells were enriched through positive selection using CD4 magnetic microbeads. Samples originated from another study that specifically interrogated the CD4+ T cell memory repertoire. Peripheral blood mononuclear cells were isolated and cryopreserved according to standard operating procedures, and serum was kept at -80 degrees C. The staining relied on CD3-PerCP (BW264/56), CD4-APC (RPA-T4), CD45RO-PE (UCHT1) and CD8-Pacific Orange (3B5) antibodies, and Sytox blue was used to exclude non-viable cells. Genomic DNA was extracted from sorted cells with the Quick-DNA Microprep Kit. TCRbeta DNA was amplified with the immunoSEQ hsTCRbeta kit following the manufacturer's protocol. An Illumina MiSeq instrument was used to sequence the TCRbeta libraries. The original methods were these. Removing out-of-frame sequences left approximately 2,400,000 distinct TCRbeta sequences, an average of approximately 65,000 per individual. Two values were used to score each individual: the count of 150 to 200 previously reported CMV-associated TCRbeta sequences and the total count of productive distinct TCRbeta sequences. A beta-binomial model was reimplemented in Python, and random forests from scikit-learn, run with default parameters, were trained on data from the US cohort. Classifier performance on the Belgian cohort was reported as the median AUC with percentile confidence intervals calculated over 10,000 bootstrap iterations. TCRdb stores this immuneACCESS table with in-frame sequences only. Part of the clones is absent; in the studies checked, under half of the shortfall reflects unresolved V genes, and no reason is known for the rest. That table is the source of V, J and clone size, and D and trimming were worked out from the DNA. The sample records about 61,000 clones, 80% to 85% of which are singletons. The ten largest clones capture over 0.7% of the sample.

Broader findings and caveats from the paper: Unlike the original study, which covered naive and memory CD4+ and CD8+ populations, the Belgian study sequenced only CD4+CD45RO+ memory cells. Among the 150 to 200 previously reported CMV-associated TCRbeta sequences, some 69 showed up in the CD4+ memory repertoires, with each one found in between one and five individuals. On the Belgian cohort, the classifier built on the original framework reached a median bootstrapped AUC of nearly 0.96, with a 95% CI of 0.76-1.00. For CMV serostatus prediction, a median bootstrapped AUC of about 0.96 was reached with the original framework, and a median bootstrapped AUC of about 0.9 was reached with a US-trained random forest. The results were read as suggesting that the CMV-associated TCR signature is, for the most part, present in the CD4+ memory repertoire.

The CDR3 numbers 14 residues from cysteine through phenylalanine. Only the CDR3 portion is preserved as DNA: 42 bases, with reading frame beginning at the first base. The germline V gene (reference sequence) provides CDR1 LNHDA and CDR2 SQIVND. Unmatched junction bases come to 1, with V trimmed by 3 bases and J by 0 bases. The chain uses TRBV19 and TRBJ2-7, and 8 junctional nucleotides match TRBD1. Sequencing was done on a sample of memory CD4+ T cells from blood. The sequence was obtained from an adult in good health and CMV-seronegative. CDR3 protein: CASSITGGSYEQYF. The sequence in DNA is TGTGCCAGTAGTATTACAGGGGGCTCCTACGAGCAGTACTTC.